The 21 T cell receptor beta chains below were found in one sample sequenced in a study of blood T cell repertoires in COVID-19 (dated by TCRdb to the early 2020s). Library preparation employed the immunoSEQ multiplex PCR assay. TCRdb retrieved this table from immuneACCESS and kept in-frame rearrangements only. Not all clones are present; in checked studies, unresolved V genes account for under half, and no reason is known for the remainder. Counted in this sample were 300,000 to 450,000 clones; around 84% of them appeared once. The ten top clones hold roughly 1.2% of the sample. The material sequenced was peripheral blood. The receptor source for this set is a human donor with acute or convalescent COVID-19. The donor label of this sample is uncertain.

The chain couples TRBV4-1 to TRBJ1-2; unclear D gene. V was clipped by 1 base and J by 8 bases, with 20 bases between them. Germline lookup yields CDR1 MGHRA and CDR2 YSYEKL. This CDR3 is 16 amino acids long. CDR3 DNA sequence: TGCGCCAGCAGCCAAGGTCCTAGTTACCCGAAGGAGGGCTACACCTTC. This encodes CASSQGPSYPKEGYTF.

The V call is TRBV30, the J call TRBJ2-5; a weak D match, TRBD2 (5 bases). CDR1 is GTSNPN, CDR2 SVGIG, per germline (reference sequence). The CDR3 spans 13 residues. Trimming cost V 3 bases and J 3 bases, with 11 bases left between them. The DNA of the CDR3 is TGTGCCTGGAGAGGCTCGGGAAAAGAGACCCAGTACTTC. Protein: CAWRGSGKETQYF.

The rearrangement joins TRBV6-5 to TRBJ2-5; possibly TRBD1 for D (5 bases). Germline-derived CDR1 and CDR2 are MNHEY and SVGAGI. V lost 2 bases to trimming and J lost 3 bases, with 7 bases between them. This CDR3 contains 13 residues. CDR3 bases: TGTGCCAGCAGTTACGACAGAGAAGAGACCCAGTACTTC. Amino acid sequence: CASSYDREETQYF.

This sequence joins TRBV5-8 and TRBJ2-7; D possibly corresponds to TRBD1 (5 bases). CDR1 and CDR2 from the germline V gene are SGHTS and YDEGEE. The germline V and J ends were trimmed by 1 base and 4 bases, with 9 bases remaining between them. This CDR3 is built from 13 residues. CDR3 DNA sequence: TGTGCCAGCAGCTTGAATGCAGGGTACGAGCAGTACTTC. Translation: CASSLNAGYEQYF.

The chain recombines TRBV12-3 or TRBV12-4 with TRBJ2-3; D unresolved. Trimming took 5 bases from V and 4 from J, leaving 7 bases between them. The CDR3 length is 12 residues. This CDR3 is CASSPQSDTQYF. CDR3 DNA sequence: TGTGCCAGCAGTCCCCAGTCAGATACGCAGTATTTT.

This clone has a handful of counts. Here the CDR3 reads CASSWRSIGSYNEQFF. The CDR3 DNA follows: TGTGCCAGCAGCTGGAGGTCTATTGGCTCCTACAATGAGCAGTTCTTC. The chain recombines TRBV7-9 with TRBJ2-1, with D maybe TRBD2 (5 bases). This CDR3 comprises 16 residues. V was clipped by 4 bases and J by 0 bases, with 13 bases between them. Germline V CDR1 and CDR2: SEHNR, FQNEAQ (reference sequence).

This chain connects TRBV7-9 to TRBJ1-1; D call uncertain. This CDR3 has 12 residues. CDR1 is SEHNR and CDR2 is FQNEAQ in the germline V gene (reference sequence). Trimming cost V 0 bases and J 6 bases, with 5 bases left between them. The CDR3 protein is CASSLAPAEAFF. The DNA for the CDR3 is TGTGCCAGCAGCTTAGCGCCAGCTGAAGCTTTCTTT.

The CDR3 nucleotides are TGTGCCAGCAGCCACTACAGGGGGGACGAAAAACTGTTTTTT. As protein: CASSHYRGDEKLFF. The chain is built from TRBV3-1 (or the pseudogene TRBV3-2) and TRBJ1-4; 8 bases are a match to TRBD1. Germline V gene lookup returns CDR1 LGHDT and CDR2 YNNKEL (reference sequence). V lost 3 bases to trimming and J lost 8 bases; unmatched junction nucleotides: 5. The CDR3 runs to 14 residues.

The chain is built from TRBV29-1 and TRBJ2-1, with 7 bases fitting TRBD1. Per the germline V gene, CDR1 is SQVTM and CDR2 is ANQGSEA. The CDR3 covers 12 residues. V shed 6 bases and J 6 bases; nucleotides not matched to a gene: 5. CDR3 sequence reads: CSVRQGGNEQFF. The CDR3 DNA reads TGCAGCGTACGACAGGGTGGCAATGAGCAGTTCTTC.

This clone was counted a single time. The chain links TRBV28 to TRBJ1-1; D uncertain. Trimming cost V 1 base and J 4 bases, with 13 bases left between them. The CDR3 has 15 residues. Germline CDR1 reads MDHEN; CDR2 reads SYDVKM. CDR3: CASSLYGGLGTEAFF. CDR3 sequence (DNA): TGTGCCAGCAGTTTATATGGAGGGCTAGGCACTGAAGCTTTCTTT.

The chain joins TRBV29-1 to TRBJ1-2; 8 nucleotides align to TRBD1. The germline CDR1 and CDR2 sequences are SQVTM and ANQGSEA. This CDR3 region has 13 residues. The V segment lost 4 bases and the J segment 4 bases; nucleotides outside the gene matches: 5. For the CDR3, the DNA is TGCAGCGTTGTTCGTGACAGGGGCTATGGCTACACCTTC. As protein: CSVVRDRGYGYTF. Variable domain in full (rest from reference TRBV29-1 and TRBJ1-2): SAVISQKPSRDICQRGTSLTIQCQVDSQVTMMFWYRQQPGQSLTLIATANQGSEATYESGFVIDKFPISRPNLTFSTLTVSNMSPEDSSIYLCSVVRDRGYGYTFGSGTRLTVV.

V usage is TRBV7-9 and J usage is TRBJ2-1; 7 bases line up with TRBD2. Per the germline V gene, CDR1 is SEHNR and CDR2 is FQNEAQ (reference sequence). The CDR3 spans 15 residues. Germline trimming cut 4 bases from V and 1 base from J; bases unmatched to any gene: 4. The CDR3 nucleotides are TGTGCCAGCAGCTCGCGGGAGAGGTCCTACAATGAGCAGTTCTTC. It translates to CASSSRERSYNEQFF.

This clone showed up just once. The rearrangement links TRBV3-1 (or the pseudogene TRBV3-2) to TRBJ1-1; D remains ambiguous. Trimming cost V 2 bases and J 0 bases, with 7 bases left between them. Germline CDR1 reads LGHDT; CDR2 reads YNNKEL (reference sequence). The CDR3 extends over 14 amino acids. The DNA for the CDR3 is TGTGCCAGCAGCCAACGGGAGGTGAACACTGAAGCTTTCTTT. Translating it yields CASSQREVNTEAFF.

The chain carries TRBV6-5 and TRBJ1-1; D gene ambiguous. V lost 7 bases and J lost 0, with 9 bases in between. The CDR3 runs to 13 residues. The germline gives CDR1 MNHEY, CDR2 SVGAGI. The CDR3 is CASIQQLNTEAFF. The CDR3 bases are TGTGCCAGCATCCAACAGCTGAACACTGAAGCTTTCTTT.

The chain joins TRBV18 to TRBJ2-7, with 8 bases lining up with TRBD1. This CDR3 contains 13 residues. Germline-derived CDR1 and CDR2 are KGHSH and LQKENI. Trimming cost V 6 bases and J 3 bases; bases outside gene matches: 4. In nucleotides, the CDR3 is TGTGCCAGCTCCCCGACAGGGGTCTACGAGCAGTACTTC. This encodes CASSPTGVYEQYF.

The chain has TRBV30 and TRBJ2-3; 11 bases are a match to TRBD2. The CDR3 runs to 16 residues. After removal of 0 bases from V and 5 bases from J, the junction contained 7 bases not matched to a gene. The germline CDR1 and CDR2 sequences are GTSNPN and SVGIG (reference sequence). This chain's CDR3 is CAWSVGLAGGRDTQYF. The CDR3 DNA follows: TGTGCCTGGAGTGTAGGGCTAGCGGGAGGTAGAGATACGCAGTATTTT.

The chain joins TRBV19 to TRBJ2-7, with 9 bases aligning to TRBD2. The V and J ends lost 5 bases and 1 base, in that order; junction bases with no gene match: 9. Germline V CDR1 and CDR2: LNHDA, SQIVND (reference sequence). The CDR3 runs 16 residues. The CDR3 spells CASSASSGAPSYEQYF. As DNA, the CDR3 is TGTGCCAGTAGTGCTTCTAGCGGGGCGCCATCCTACGAGCAGTACTTC.

This clone was recorded a few times. This chain links TRBV6-5 with TRBJ1-5; D is possibly TRBD1 (5 bases). In germline, CDR1 is MNHEY, CDR2 SVGAGI. V lost 2 bases and J 0 bases, leaving 8 bases between the germline ends. The CDR3 has 15 residues. The CDR3 spells CASSYAGGSNQPQHF. The CDR3 nucleotides read TGTGCCAGCAGTTACGCGGGGGGTAGCAATCAGCCCCAGCATTTT.

V is TRBV12-5 and J is TRBJ1-5; D gene ambiguous. Germline assignment: CDR1 LGHNT and CDR2 FRNRAP. CDR3 length: 14 amino acids. Trimming shortened V by 6 bases and J by 6 bases, and 15 bases separated the two germline ends. The CDR3 nucleotides read TGTGCTAGTGGGCGCGACACAATGACTCAGCCCCAGCATTTT. This gives the protein CASGRDTMTQPQHF.

This clone appeared once. The genes are TRBV5-5 and TRBJ2-7, with 8 bases identical to TRBD2. V lost 1 base, J lost 4 bases, and 1 base stayed unmatched. From germline, CDR1 is SGHKS and CDR2 YYEKEE (reference sequence). This CDR3 has 13 residues. CDR3 in DNA: TGTGCCAGCAGCTTGCGGGAGGGGTACGAGCAGTACTTC. As protein: CASSLREGYEQYF.

This chain connects TRBV4-1 to TRBJ2-5; tentative D call: TRBD1 (6 bases). CDR1 is MGHRA and CDR2 is YSYEKL in the germline V gene. Trimming pared 3 bases from V and 1 base from J, leaving 9 bases between. This CDR3 region has 14 residues. Here the CDR3 reads CASSQTGSQETQYF. The CDR3 DNA reads TGCGCCAGCAGCCAGACAGGATCCCAAGAGACCCAGTACTTC.